This record looks at one T cell receptor (beta chain) sequence and its context. This clone occurred a few times. The clone's antigen remains unknown. No much larger clone exists at a distance of one base, and base qualities are not known. The entry originates in a study of beta chain features in type 1 diabetes (dated by TCRdb to 2016 to 2018). About the investigation overall: Patients and healthy donors did not differ in mean age, gender distribution, total cell number or subset yield. Naive and central memory subsets were obtained from all 30 or so donors, but regulatory and stem cell-like memory subsets were isolated from only 8 patients and about eight healthy donors. Across all samples, approximately 100 million sorted cells were examined, and cell number per subset correlated strongly with RNA yield. In the study, recently diagnosed type 1 diabetes patients and matched healthy donors were compared on the TCRB repertoires of their sorted circulating CD4+ T cell subsets.

All of the isolated RNA was reverse transcribed with the High Capacity cDNA Reverse Transcription Kit, so expressed TCRB transcripts were sequenced. Deep immunoSEQ sequencing was performed on naive, central memory and regulatory T cell samples, with an average of approximately 4 million total reads per sample. Sorted cells were lysed in RLT buffer and RNA was extracted with DNase-treated RNeasy Micro or Mini kits, depending on cell number. Each cell subset was processed on its own to prevent cross-contamination, while patient and healthy donor samples were processed together. The immunoSEQ multiplex PCR was used to amplify TCRB sequences from cDNA, yielding 87-bp fragments that span the CDR3 region. Amplicons were sequenced on the Illumina HiSeq platform. The authors' pipeline ran thus. Synthetic template baselines were used to correct PCR bias computationally, reads within Hamming distance 2 were collapsed, and singletons that could not be merged were discarded. Reads were aligned to IMGT to assign V, D and J genes, CDR3 length, and insertions or deletions at six rearrangement sites. Within each subset, clonotype counts were normalized to sorted cell number, after which true diversity and Gini coefficients were computed with the tcR R package. Repertoire sharing was quantified using the overlap coefficient calculated on TCRB nucleotide sequences. As a proxy for the pre-selection repertoire, out-of-frame TCRB sequences from naive cells were analyzed. Imported from immuneACCESS, the table was reduced by TCRdb to in-frame sequences with V and J called. These copies leave out some clones; in studies compared against another copy, an unresolved V gene accounts for under half, and the cause of the remainder is not known. The V and J calls and clone size were taken over from that table, and D and trimming were inferred from the DNA. The sample records over 700,000 clones, 17% of which are singletons. 0.023% of the sample lies in the top ten.

General study outcomes and caveats: Shorter templates might have been favored by PCR, but patient and control samples were amplified and corrected together, so both groups would have been affected equally by any skew. Because cDNA was sequenced instead of genomic DNA, activated cells with high expression could be over-represented, although the groups did not differ in activation or CD3 levels. Patients with type 1 diabetes made fewer insertions and deleted more nucleotides at VDJ recombination sites, implying thymic rearrangement abnormalities. The naive, central memory and regulatory TCRB repertoires appeared to resemble one another more closely among patients than among healthy donors. In all four CD4+ subsets, TCRB CDR3 length was moderately but significantly shorter in type 1 diabetes patients. Because the HLA sub-analyses included only small numbers of individuals, any influence of HLA type on TCRB rearrangement was left unresolved.

A single peripheral blood draw of approximately 120 mL on average was collected from each donor into heparinised tubes. Using a panel that included CD45RO, CCR7, CD25, CD127, CD95 and CD27, naive, central memory, regulatory and stem cell-like memory CD4+ T cells were sorted on a BD FACSAria II. A purity above 95% was achieved for all sorted populations. PBMCs were separated immediately by Lymphoprep density gradient centrifugation and were stained directly, without being cultured. So that batch effects would be minimized, each experiment stained and sorted samples in pairs, pairing one healthy donor with one patient. The receptor comes from a woman under 30 in good health. Sequencing used naive CD4+ T cells from blood. The cell subset or site label corresponds to: true naive CD4+ T cells.

The DNA sequence is as follows: TGTGCCACCATGCGCCGGGCTGGAAACACCATATATTTT. It codes for CATMRRAGNTIYF. The receptor chain draws on TRBV7-9 and TRBJ1-3; no D gene can be assigned with confidence. CDR1 and CDR2, per the germline V gene (reference sequence), are SEHNR and FQNEAQ. V is reduced by 10 bases and J by 2 bases, leaving a spacing of 12 bases between them. Inclusive of the bounding cysteine and phenylalanine, the CDR3 is 13 residues long. Only CDR3 DNA remains: 39 bases, in frame from the first base.